This T cell receptor (beta chain) was observed in a study of CD8 T cells in Susac syndrome. CD8+ and CD4+ blood T cells underwent TCR beta sequencing. Negative isolation was used for CD8+ and CD4+ T cells and FACS enrichment for TEMRA cells. RNA totalling roughly 0.45 to 1 ug underwent reverse transcription with random hexamers. A single record per CDR3 protein comes from TCRdb applying MiXCR to the immunoSEQ multiplex PCR reads. The top ten clones hold roughly 0.17% of a sample with some 300,000 distinct CDR3 sequences, over 75% of them seen once. Germline assignment: CDR1 MGHRA and CDR2 YSYEKL. Unmatched junction bases numbered 5, after V lost 0 bases and J lost 2 bases. CDR3 size: 17 residues.

Sequencing was carried out using CD8+ T cells from PBMCs. This TCR derives from a human donor with multiple sclerosis. The chain carries TRBV4-1 and TRBJ2-1, with TRBD1 identical over 9 bases. CDR3 DNA: TGCGCCAGCAGCCAAGAGGCCGGGACAGGGCCCTACAATGAGCAGTTCTTC. This encodes CASSQEAGTGPYNEQFF.